What follows describes a single TCR beta chain. The sample is drawn from a study of blood T cell repertoires in COVID-19. As for the study in general: The United States, Italy and Spain supplied acute and convalescent COVID-19 samples.

CDR1 and CDR2 from the germline V gene are LGHDT and YNNKEL (reference sequence). The CDR3 is made up of 18 amino acids. V gave up 4 bases and J gave up 4 bases; unmatched junction bases: 9. The authors' processing: Reference gene primer amplification in the assay estimated nucleated cell counts. Repertoires were generated with immunoSEQ multiplex PCR, while TCRdb's copy carries only in-frame clones and drops some. The DNA gave D and trimming, while V, J and clone size come from that table. The sample contains some 150,000 clones, about 86% of which appear only once. The chain combines TRBV3-1 (or the pseudogene TRBV3-2) with TRBJ2-2; TRBD2 matches at 13 bases. Sample: peripheral blood. This clonotype was sampled from a woman aged 55-69 years with acute or convalescent COVID-19. CDR3 sequence (DNA): TGTGCCAGCAGCCGAGGACTAGCGGGGGCCCCGGGCACCGGGGAGCTGTTTTTT. Protein sequence: CASSRGLAGAPGTGELFF.